This is a list of T cell receptor beta chains from one sample in a study of T cell responses to AZD1222 COVID-19 vaccine. Assay used: immunoSEQ multiplex PCR; TCRdb lists only in-frame clones, some missing. The sample has 180,000 or so clones, approximately 94% seen once; the top ten hold roughly 1%. The sample in question was peripheral blood, obtained 28 days after the second AZD1222 dose. The receptors stem from an adult who received the AZD1222 COVID-19 vaccine. Both conserved end residues are part of each CDR3. A D gene is named only where the DNA matches it firmly. Size values are once, few and many counts, or a class for expanded clones, and some rows have none.

J gene: TRBJ2-7; D gene: NA; V gene: TRBV14; clone size: NA; CDR3 protein: CASSQEDTWYEQYF; CDR3 DNA: TGTGCCAGCAGCCAAGAGGACACCTGGTACGAGCAGTACTTC
J gene: TRBJ2-1; D gene: NA; V gene: TRBV14; clone size: NA; CDR3 protein: CASSQVRGSEQFF; CDR3 DNA: TGTGCCAGCAGCCAAGTTCGGGGTTCTGAGCAGTTCTTC
J gene: TRBJ1-3; D gene: NA; V gene: TRBV5-1; clone size: NA; CDR3 protein: CASSFQGGSGNTIYF; CDR3 DNA: TGCGCCAGCAGCTTTCAGGGAGGCTCTGGAAACACCATATATTTT
J gene: TRBJ1-3; D gene: NA; V gene: TRBV28; clone size: NA; CDR3 protein: CAVLNSGNTIYF; CDR3 DNA: TGTGCCGTCCTTAACTCTGGAAACACCATATATTTT
J gene: TRBJ1-4; D gene: NA; V gene: TRBV4-2; clone size: NA; CDR3 protein: CASSRDRATNEKLFF; CDR3 DNA: TGTGCCAGCAGCCGCGACAGAGCAACTAATGAAAAACTGTTTTTT
J gene: TRBJ1-2; D gene: NA; V gene: TRBV28; clone size: NA; CDR3 protein: CASTTGLANYGYTF; CDR3 DNA: TGTGCCAGCACAACAGGTCTTGCGAACTATGGCTACACCTTC
J gene: TRBJ2-5; D gene: NA; V gene: TRBV11-2; clone size: NA; CDR3 protein: CASSSPARAAYQETQYF; CDR3 DNA: TGTGCCAGCAGCTCCCCCGCGAGGGCTGCGTACCAAGAGACCCAGTACTTC
J gene: TRBJ1-4; D gene: NA; V gene: TRBV18; clone size: once; CDR3 protein: CASSPSTTALNEKLFF; CDR3 DNA: TGTGCCAGCTCACCTTCGACCACGGCGCTTAATGAAAAACTGTTTTTT
J gene: TRBJ1-1; D gene: NA; V gene: TRBV18; clone size: NA; CDR3 protein: CASSPSGTEAFF; CDR3 DNA: TGTGCCAGCTCCCCCTCGGGCACTGAAGCTTTCTTT
J gene: TRBJ1-2; D gene: NA; V gene: TRBV30; clone size: once; CDR3 protein: CASKGPVYGYTF; CDR3 DNA: TGTGCCTCCAAGGGACCGGTTTATGGCTACACCTTC
J gene: TRBJ1-2; D gene: NA; V gene: TRBV3-1/TRBV3-2; clone size: NA; CDR3 protein: CASAPRGEGLGGYTF; CDR3 DNA: TGTGCCAGCGCACCCCGGGGGGAGGGTTTAGGTGGCTACACCTTC
J gene: TRBJ2-7; D gene: NA; V gene: TRBV30; clone size: NA; CDR3 protein: CAWLGLRGEQYF; CDR3 DNA: TGTGCCTGGCTAGGGCTACGGGGCGAGCAGTACTTC
J gene: TRBJ1-6; D gene: NA; V gene: TRBV11-2; clone size: NA; CDR3 protein: CASSPGNQGGSPLHF; CDR3 DNA: TGTGCCAGCAGCCCGGGTAACCAGGGAGGATCACCCCTCCACTTT
J gene: TRBJ2-3; D gene: NA; V gene: TRBV6-4; clone size: NA; CDR3 protein: CASSESGDTQYF; CDR3 DNA: TGTGCCAGCAGTGAGTCCGGGGATACGCAGTATTTT
J gene: TRBJ2-7; D gene: NA; V gene: TRBV10-3; clone size: NA; CDR3 protein: CAISEKSVRYEQYF; CDR3 DNA: TGTGCCATCAGTGAGAAGTCTGTACGCTACGAGCAGTACTTC
J gene: TRBJ1-2; D gene: NA; V gene: TRBV3-1/TRBV3-2; clone size: NA; CDR3 protein: CASSEGQYGYTF; CDR3 DNA: TGTGCCAGCAGCGAAGGACAGTATGGCTACACCTTC
J gene: TRBJ2-2; D gene: NA; V gene: TRBV10-1; clone size: NA; CDR3 protein: CASSESIQAGELFF; CDR3 DNA: TGCGCCAGCAGTGAGTCGATTCAAGCTGGGGAGCTGTTTTTT
J gene: TRBJ1-2; D gene: NA; V gene: TRBV28; clone size: NA; CDR3 protein: CASSLLRVGYTF; CDR3 DNA: TGTGCCAGCAGTTTATTGAGGGTGGGCTACACCTTC
J gene: TRBJ1-1; D gene: TRBD1; V gene: TRBV6-1; clone size: once; CDR3 protein: CASSEARTGGVNTEAFF; CDR3 DNA: TGTGCCAGCAGTGAAGCAAGAACAGGGGGGGTGAACACTGAAGCTTTCTTT
J gene: TRBJ1-5; D gene: TRBD1; V gene: TRBV7-2; clone size: few; CDR3 protein: CASSLRQGPQHF; CDR3 DNA: TGTGCCAGCAGCTTACGACAGGGGCCCCAGCATTTT
J gene: TRBJ1-1; D gene: NA; V gene: TRBV19; clone size: NA; CDR3 protein: CASSIWGQNTEAFF; CDR3 DNA: TGTGCCAGTAGTATTTGGGGGCAGAACACTGAAGCTTTCTTT
J gene: TRBJ2-2; D gene: NA; V gene: TRBV6-2/TRBV6-3; clone size: NA; CDR3 protein: CASSYRLAGELFF; CDR3 DNA: TGTGCCAGCAGTTACAGACTGGCCGGGGAGCTGTTTTTT
J gene: TRBJ2-3; D gene: NA; V gene: TRBV4-2; clone size: NA; CDR3 protein: CASSQEGTSTDTQYF; CDR3 DNA: TGTGCCAGCAGCCAAGAAGGGACTAGCACAGATACGCAGTATTTT
J gene: TRBJ1-1; D gene: NA; V gene: TRBV12-3/TRBV12-4; clone size: NA; CDR3 protein: CASAVPGRKAFF; CDR3 DNA: TGTGCCAGCGCTGTTCCGGGACGGAAAGCTTTCTTT
J gene: TRBJ1-2; D gene: NA; V gene: TRBV19; clone size: NA; CDR3 protein: CASSIRPAPNYGYTF; CDR3 DNA: TGTGCCAGTAGTATTAGGCCCGCCCCCAACTATGGCTACACCTTC
J gene: TRBJ2-3; D gene: NA; V gene: TRBV18; clone size: once; CDR3 protein: CASSPGPNPSTDTQYF; CDR3 DNA: TGTGCCAGCTCACCCGGCCCGAACCCTAGCACAGATACGCAGTATTTT
J gene: TRBJ2-3; D gene: TRBD2; V gene: TRBV6-4; clone size: many; CDR3 protein: CASSDSGGATDTQYF; CDR3 DNA: TGTGCCAGCAGTGACTCCGGGGGGGCCACAGATACGCAGTATTTT
J gene: TRBJ1-1; D gene: NA; V gene: TRBV29-1; clone size: once; CDR3 protein: CSGTFNRVMNTEAFF; CDR3 DNA: TGCAGCGGAACCTTTAACAGGGTCATGAACACTGAAGCTTTCTTT
J gene: TRBJ1-6; D gene: TRBD1; V gene: TRBV18; clone size: NA; CDR3 protein: CASSAGQLNNSPLHF; CDR3 DNA: TGTGCCAGCTCAGCGGGACAGCTCAATAATTCACCCCTCCACTTT